This T cell receptor beta chain was documented in a study of cytomegalovirus exposure and HLA in healthy donors. PCR primers comprised 60 Vbeta and 13 Jbeta primers. The data were produced by immunoSEQ multiplex PCR, yet TCRdb's version contains in-frame clones alone and is incomplete. The sample has some 160,000 clones, more than 60% seen once. Trimming shortened V by 2 bases and J by 7 bases, and 11 bases separated the two germline ends. The CDR3 spans 13 residues. The germline V gene has CDR1 SNHLY and CDR2 FYNNEI. This TCR was sampled from a woman aged 25 to 39 in good health and CMV-seronegative. The chain combines TRBV2 with TRBJ1-2; D is unresolved. Sequenced sample: PBMCs. CDR3 region: CASSERDVSGYTF. The CDR3 DNA follows: TGTGCCAGCAGTGAACGGGATGTAAGTGGCTACACCTTC.